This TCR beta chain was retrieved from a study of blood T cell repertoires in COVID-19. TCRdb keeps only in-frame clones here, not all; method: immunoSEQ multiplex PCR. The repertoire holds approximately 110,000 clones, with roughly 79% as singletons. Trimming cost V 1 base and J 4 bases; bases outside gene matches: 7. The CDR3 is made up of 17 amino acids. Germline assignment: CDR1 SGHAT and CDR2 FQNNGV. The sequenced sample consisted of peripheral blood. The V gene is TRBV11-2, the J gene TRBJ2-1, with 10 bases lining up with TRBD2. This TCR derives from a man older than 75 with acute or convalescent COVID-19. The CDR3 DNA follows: TGTGCCAGCAGCTTAGGGGCTAGCGGGAGTGGGTACAATGAGCAGTTCTTC. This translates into CASSLGASGSGYNEQFF.